The clone carrying this T cell receptor beta chain was recorded a few times. This entry is derived from a study of glioma-infiltrating T cells after dendritic cell vaccination. The protocol was immunoSEQ multiplex PCR, while the TCRdb copy is restricted to in-frame clones and leaves out a portion. This sample has approximately 100,000 clones, with 80% to 90% found just once. Germline loops: CDR1 SNHLY, CDR2 FYNNEI. There are 14 residues in the CDR3. V was cut by 9 bases and J by 0 bases, with 15 bases left in between. Before vaccination, two weeks after the third vaccination, and at progression, PBMC were collected.

The chain recombines TRBV2 with TRBJ2-7; D is ambiguous. The receptor was derived from a human donor with glioblastoma. The specimen comprised blood, sampled before dendritic cell vaccination. The DNA for the CDR3 is TGTGCCAGAAGAGTCGAGCCATACTCCTACGAGCAGTACTTC. Translated, it gives CARRVEPYSYEQYF.